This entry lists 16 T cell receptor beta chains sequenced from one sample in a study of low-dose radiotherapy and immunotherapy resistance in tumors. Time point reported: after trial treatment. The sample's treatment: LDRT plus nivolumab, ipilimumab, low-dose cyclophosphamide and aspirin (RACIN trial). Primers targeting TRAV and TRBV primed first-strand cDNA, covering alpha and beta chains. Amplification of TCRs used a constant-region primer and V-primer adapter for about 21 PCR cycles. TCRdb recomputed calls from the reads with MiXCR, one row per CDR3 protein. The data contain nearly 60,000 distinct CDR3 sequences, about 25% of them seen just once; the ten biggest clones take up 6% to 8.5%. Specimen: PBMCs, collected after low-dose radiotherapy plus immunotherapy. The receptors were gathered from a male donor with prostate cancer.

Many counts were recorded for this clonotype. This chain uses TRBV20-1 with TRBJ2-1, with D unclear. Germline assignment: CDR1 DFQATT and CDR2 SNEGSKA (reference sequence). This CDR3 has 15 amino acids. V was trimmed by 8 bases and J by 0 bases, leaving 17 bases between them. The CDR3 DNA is TGCAGTTGCCCTACCGGAGTTAACTCCTACAATGAGCAGTTCTTC. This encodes CSCPTGVNSYNEQFF.

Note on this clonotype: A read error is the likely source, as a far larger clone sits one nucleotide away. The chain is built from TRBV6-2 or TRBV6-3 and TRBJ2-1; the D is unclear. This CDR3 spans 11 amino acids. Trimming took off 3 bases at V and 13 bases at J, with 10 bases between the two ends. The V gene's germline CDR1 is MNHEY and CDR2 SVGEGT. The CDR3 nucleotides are TGTGCCAGCAGTTATGTAGAGACCCAGTTCTTC. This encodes CASSYVETQFF.

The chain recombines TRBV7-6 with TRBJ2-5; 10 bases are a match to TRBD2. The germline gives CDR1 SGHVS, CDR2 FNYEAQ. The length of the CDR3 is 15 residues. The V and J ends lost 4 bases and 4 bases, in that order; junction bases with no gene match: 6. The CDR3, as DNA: TGTGCCAGCAGCTCGAGCGGGAGGGTCGCAGAGACCCAGTACTTC. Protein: CASSSSGRVAETQYF.

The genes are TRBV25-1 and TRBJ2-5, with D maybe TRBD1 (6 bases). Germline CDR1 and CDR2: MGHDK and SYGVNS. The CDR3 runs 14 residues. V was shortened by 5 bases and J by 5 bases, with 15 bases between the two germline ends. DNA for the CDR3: TGTGCCAGCAGTACAGGGTGGGGTTCGGAGACCCAGTACTTC. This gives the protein CASSTGWGSETQYF.

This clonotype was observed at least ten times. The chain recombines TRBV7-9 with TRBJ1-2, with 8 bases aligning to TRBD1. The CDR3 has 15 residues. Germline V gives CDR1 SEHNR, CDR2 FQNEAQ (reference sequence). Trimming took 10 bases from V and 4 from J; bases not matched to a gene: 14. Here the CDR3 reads CATSRQGNAGYGYTF. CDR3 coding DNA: TGTGCCACCTCTCGACAGGGGAATGCCGGCTATGGCTACACCTTC.

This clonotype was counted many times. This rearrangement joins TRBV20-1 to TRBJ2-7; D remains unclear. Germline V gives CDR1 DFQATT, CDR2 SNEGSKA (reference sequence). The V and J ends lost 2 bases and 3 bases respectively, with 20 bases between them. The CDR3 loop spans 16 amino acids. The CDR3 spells CSARPQLGRISYEQYF. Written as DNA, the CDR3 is TGCAGTGCTAGACCCCAGCTGGGCAGGATCAGCTACGAGCAGTACTTC.

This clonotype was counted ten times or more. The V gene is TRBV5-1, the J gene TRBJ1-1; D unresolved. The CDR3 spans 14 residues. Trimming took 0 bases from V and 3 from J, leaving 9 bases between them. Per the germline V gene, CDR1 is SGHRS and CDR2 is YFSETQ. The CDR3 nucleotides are TGCGCCAGCAGCTTGGACAATCTGGACACTGAAGCTTTCTTT. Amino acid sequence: CASSLDNLDTEAFF.

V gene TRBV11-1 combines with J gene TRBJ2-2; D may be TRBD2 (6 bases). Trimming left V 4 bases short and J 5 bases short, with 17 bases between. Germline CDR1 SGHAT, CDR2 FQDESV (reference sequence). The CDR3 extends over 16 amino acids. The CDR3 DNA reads TGTGCCAGCAGCTCCAGAGCGGGCCTCGGAACCGGGGAGCTGTTTTTT. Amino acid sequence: CASSSRAGLGTGELFF.

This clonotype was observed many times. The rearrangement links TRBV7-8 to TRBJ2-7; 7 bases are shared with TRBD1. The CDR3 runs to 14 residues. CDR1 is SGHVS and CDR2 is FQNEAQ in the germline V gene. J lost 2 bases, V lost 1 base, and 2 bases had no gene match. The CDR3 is CASSLEGQTYEQYF. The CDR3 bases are TGTGCCAGCAGCTTAGAGGGACAGACCTACGAGCAGTACTTC.

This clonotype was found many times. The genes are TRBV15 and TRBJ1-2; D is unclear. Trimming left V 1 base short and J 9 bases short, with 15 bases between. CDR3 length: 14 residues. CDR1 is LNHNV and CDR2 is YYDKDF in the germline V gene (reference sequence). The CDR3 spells CATSRASSSASYTF. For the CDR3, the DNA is TGTGCCACCAGCAGAGCCTCGAGCTCCGCGAGCTACACCTTC.

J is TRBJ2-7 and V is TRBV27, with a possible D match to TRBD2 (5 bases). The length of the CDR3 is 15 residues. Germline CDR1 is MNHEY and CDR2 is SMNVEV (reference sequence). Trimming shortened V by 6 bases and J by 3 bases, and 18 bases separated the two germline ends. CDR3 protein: CASSLGGEAGYEQYF. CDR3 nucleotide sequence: TGTGCCAGCAGCCTCGGAGGAGAGGCGGGCTACGAGCAGTACTTC.

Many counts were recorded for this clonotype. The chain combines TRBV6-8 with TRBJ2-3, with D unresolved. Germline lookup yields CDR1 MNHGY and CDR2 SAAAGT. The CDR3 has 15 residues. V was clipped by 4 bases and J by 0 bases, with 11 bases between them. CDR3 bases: TGTGCCAGCAGTTTTACAGTAGCTAGCACAGATACGCAGTATTTT. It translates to CASSFTVASTDTQYF.

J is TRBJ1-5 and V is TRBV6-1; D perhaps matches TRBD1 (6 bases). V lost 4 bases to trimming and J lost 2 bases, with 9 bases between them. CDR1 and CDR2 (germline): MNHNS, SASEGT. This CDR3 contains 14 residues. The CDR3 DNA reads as TGTGCCAGCAGTGGGAGACAGGGCAATCAGCCCCAGCATTTT. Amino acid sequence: CASSGRQGNQPQHF.

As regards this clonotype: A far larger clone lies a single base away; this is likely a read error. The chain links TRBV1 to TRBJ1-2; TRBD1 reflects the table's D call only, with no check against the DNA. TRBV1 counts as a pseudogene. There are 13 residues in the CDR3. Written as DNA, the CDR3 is TGTGCCAGCAGCCTCAGGGGGAGGAGTGGCTACACCTTC. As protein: CASSLRGRSGYTF.

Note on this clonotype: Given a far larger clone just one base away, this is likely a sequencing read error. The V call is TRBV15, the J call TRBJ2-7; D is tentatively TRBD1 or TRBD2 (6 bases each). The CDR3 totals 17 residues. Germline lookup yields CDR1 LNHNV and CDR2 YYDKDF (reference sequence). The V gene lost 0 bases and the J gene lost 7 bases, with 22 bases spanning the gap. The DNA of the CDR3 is TGTGCCACCAGCAGAGAGGTGGCGGGGCGGAGGGACAATGAGCAGTACTTC. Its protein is CATSREVAGRRDNEQYF.

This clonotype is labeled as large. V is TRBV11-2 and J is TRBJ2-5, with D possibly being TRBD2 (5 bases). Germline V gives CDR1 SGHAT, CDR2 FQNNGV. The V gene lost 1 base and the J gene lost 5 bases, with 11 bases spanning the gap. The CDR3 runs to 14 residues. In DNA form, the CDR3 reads TGTGCCAGCAGCTTAGTTCCTAGCTGGGAGACCCAGTACTTC. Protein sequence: CASSLVPSWETQYF.